This T cell receptor beta chain was sequenced in a study of blood T cell repertoires in COVID-19. The wider study: In each case, the material was cDNA or gDNA derived from T cells, B-cell-depleted T cells, or PBMCs.

V was pared by 4 bases and J by 9 bases, with 7 bases between. The germline CDR1 and CDR2 sequences are MGHRA and YSYEKL. The length of the CDR3 is 11 residues. Profiling relied on immunoSEQ multiplex PCR, and the TCRdb table lists in-frame clones only, not all of them. The sample lists 300,000 to 350,000 clones; 85% to 95% were seen once. Someone with COVID-19 had been met by exposed participants within 2 weeks before study entry. This TCR was sampled from a woman in her 30s who had been exposed to COVID-19. The sequencing input was PBMCs or T cells enriched from blood (not recorded which). The rearrangement links TRBV4-1 to TRBJ2-1, with TRBD2 as a possible D gene (5 bases). CDR3 sequence: CASSLRGEQFF. The DNA of the CDR3 is TGCGCCAGCAGCCTCCGGGGTGAGCAGTTCTTC.